Below, 16 T cell receptor beta chains from the same sample are listed, as sequenced in a study of beta chain features in type 1 diabetes. Study outcomes and limitations: TCRB CDR3 length was moderately but significantly reduced in all four CD4+ subsets of Type 1 diabetes patients.

Their antigens remain unidentified. The authors reverse transcribed all of the isolated RNA, so sequencing captured expressed TCRB transcripts. This table comes from immunoSEQ multiplex PCR, and its TCRdb copy is limited to in-frame clones, with some not included. This table has hundreds of thousands of clones, 14% appearing once. The sample was naive CD4+ T cells from blood. These receptors came from a man aged 25-45 years with type 1 diabetes.

The chain carries TRBV14 and TRBJ2-5; TRBD2 is a possible D gene (6 bases). CDR1 SGHDN and CDR2 FVKESK come from the germline V gene. V was trimmed by 0 bases and J by 12 bases, leaving 14 bases between them. The CDR3 runs to 13 residues. CDR3 protein: CASSQDRGKLEYF. CDR3 DNA: TGTGCCAGCAGCCAAGATCGGGGGAAGTTGGAGTACTTC.

The CDR3 nucleotides are TGTGCCAGCAGTCGCCCGTCCCGGGGGGCTGAAGCTTTCTTT. This gives the protein CASSRPSRGAEAFF. The chain combines TRBV6-5 with TRBJ1-1; D may be TRBD1 (5 bases). V dropped 5 bases and J dropped 6 bases, with 16 bases sitting between them. Germline lookup yields CDR1 MNHEY and CDR2 SVGAGI. This CDR3 region has 14 residues.

This clone has only a few counts. The gene calls are TRBV28 and TRBJ2-5, with 9 bases that match TRBD1. The CDR3 totals 16 residues. The ends lost 6 bases at V and 2 bases at J; junction bases unmatched: 10. CDR1 and CDR2 (germline): MDHEN, SYDVKM. The CDR3 loop is CASSPIVGTGQETQYF. In nucleotides, the CDR3 is TGTGCCAGCAGCCCCATCGTGGGGACAGGGCAAGAGACCCAGTACTTC.

The chain combines TRBV11-2 with TRBJ2-1; possibly TRBD2 for D (6 bases). The ends were cut back, 4 bases at V and 7 bases at J, with 11 bases in the middle. CDR1 SGHAT and CDR2 FQNNGV come from the germline V gene. CDR3 length equals 13 residues. The CDR3 here is CASSSGGMNEQFF. DNA for the CDR3: TGTGCCAGCAGCTCCGGGGGTATGAATGAGCAGTTCTTC.

This chain links TRBV19 with TRBJ2-7; D might be TRBD1 (6 bases). V lost 4 bases to trimming and J lost 2 bases, with 12 bases between them. The CDR3 spans 14 residues. Germline assignment: CDR1 LNHDA and CDR2 SQIVND (reference sequence). The CDR3 sequence is CASSSTGNPYEQYF. In DNA form, the CDR3 reads TGTGCCAGTAGTAGTACAGGGAACCCCTACGAGCAGTACTTC.

This clone was detected only a few times. The chain uses TRBV19 and TRBJ2-2; 9 bases fit TRBD2. The CDR3 sequence is 15 residues long. V lost 6 bases and J lost 6; bases outside the gene matches: 8. Germline CDR1 LNHDA, CDR2 SQIVND (reference sequence). For the CDR3, the DNA is TGTGCCAGTAGGTCAGGGGCTAGCGGGGCCGGGGAGCTGTTTTTT. Protein product: CASRSGASGAGELFF.

This clone was seen a few times. The CDR3, as DNA: TGTGCCATCAGTGATCATACTAGCGGGAGGGGCAATGAGCAGTTCTTC. Translation: CAISDHTSGRGNEQFF. This rearrangement joins TRBV10-3 to TRBJ2-1; 13 nucleotides line up with TRBD2. Germline values: CDR1 ENHRY, CDR2 SYGVKD. V dropped 3 bases and J dropped 6; count of bases not matched to a gene: 5. The CDR3 totals 16 residues.

The J gene is TRBJ1-2, the V gene TRBV11-2, with 7 bases matching TRBD1. Trimming at V came to 3 bases and at J to 3 bases, leaving 4 bases not matched to a gene. CDR1 SGHAT and CDR2 FQNNGV come from the germline V gene. The CDR3 length is 14 residues. CDR3 nucleotides: TGTGCCAGCAGCTTGGGACAGCTAGACTATGGCTACACCTTC. Amino acids: CASSLGQLDYGYTF.

A few counts support this clone. The chain carries TRBV28 and TRBJ2-4, with a weak D call TRBD2 (6 bases). Per germline, CDR1 MDHEN and CDR2 SYDVKM. The CDR3 length is 14 residues. The V end lost 4 bases, the J end lost 12 bases, and 19 bases lay between the germline ends. DNA for the CDR3: TGTGCCAGCAGTTCGGCAGGAGGGCGAATCACTCAGTACTTC. It codes for CASSSAGGRITQYF. Complete variable domain (other parts from reference TRBV28 and TRBJ2-4): DVKVTQSSRYLVKRTGEKVFLECVQDMDHENMFWYRQDPGLGLRLIYFSYDVKMKEKGDIPEGYSVSREKKERFSLILESASTNQTSMYLCASSSAGGRITQYFGAGTRLSVL.

The chain carries TRBV6-5 and TRBJ2-1, with D possibly TRBD1 on 6 matching bases. The CDR3 sequence is 15 residues long. Trimming shortened V by 4 bases and J by 0 bases, and 10 bases separated the two germline ends. CDR1 MNHEY and CDR2 SVGAGI come from the germline V gene. Here the CDR3 reads CASSSRGGSYNEQFF. As DNA, the CDR3 is TGTGCCAGCAGTTCGAGAGGGGGCTCCTACAATGAGCAGTTCTTC.

This chain joins TRBV5-4 and TRBJ2-3; 8 positions agree with TRBD2. V gave up 2 bases and J gave up 5 bases; unmatched junction bases: 1. This CDR3 is 13 amino acids long. Germline V gene sequence: CDR1 SGHNT, CDR2 YYREEE (reference sequence). Here the CDR3 reads CASSFLAGDTQYF. The CDR3 DNA reads TGTGCCAGCAGCTTCCTAGCGGGAGATACGCAGTATTTT.

This clone occurred a few times. The junction shows a germline mismatch at one end, possibly a read error. The chain links TRBV9 to TRBJ2-7; D uncertain. The length of the CDR3 is 8 residues. Germline assignment: CDR1 SGDLS and CDR2 YYNGEE. The DNA for the CDR3 is TGTGCCAGCAGCGTCCAGTGGTTC. This encodes CASSVQWF.

The chain carries TRBV6-5 and TRBJ2-5, with 8 nucleotides matching TRBD1. CDR1 and CDR2 (germline): MNHEY, SVGAGI. V shed 5 bases, J shed 7 bases, and the junction held 6 bases outside the gene matches. CDR3 length equals 13 residues. In DNA, the CDR3 is TGTGCCAGCAGTAAGGGACAGGAGGGGACCCAGTACTTC. Its translation is CASSKGQEGTQYF.

This clone turned up a few times. V and J are TRBV27 and TRBJ2-1, with 11 nucleotides matching TRBD2. From germline, CDR1 is MNHEY and CDR2 SMNVEV (reference sequence). The length of the CDR3 is 15 residues. Trimming took 2 bases from V and 5 from J; bases not matched to a gene: 2. The CDR3 loop reads CASSLRLAGNNEQFF. Written as DNA, the CDR3 is TGTGCCAGCAGTTTAAGACTAGCGGGGAACAATGAGCAGTTCTTC.

This clone was seen more than once but under ten times. The V call is TRBV4-2, the J call TRBJ2-3; 7 bases fit TRBD2. In germline, CDR1 is LGHNA, CDR2 YNFKEQ. After removal of 4 bases from V and 2 bases from J, the junction contained 3 bases not matched to a gene. This CDR3 spans 14 amino acids. CDR3 sequence (DNA): TGTGCCAGCAGCCGGGGAGGGACCACAGATACGCAGTATTTT. Translating it yields CASSRGGTTDTQYF.

This sequence joins TRBV6-1 and TRBJ2-3; 8 bases align to TRBD2. Losses at the gene ends were 4 bases for V and 2 bases for J; bases not matched to a gene: 14. The CDR3 sequence is 18 residues long. Germline V gene lookup returns CDR1 MNHNS and CDR2 SASEGT. Here the CDR3 reads CASSARSGRWVTTDTQYF. The CDR3 DNA reads as TGTGCCAGCAGTGCTCGAAGCGGGAGATGGGTAACCACAGATACGCAGTATTTT.